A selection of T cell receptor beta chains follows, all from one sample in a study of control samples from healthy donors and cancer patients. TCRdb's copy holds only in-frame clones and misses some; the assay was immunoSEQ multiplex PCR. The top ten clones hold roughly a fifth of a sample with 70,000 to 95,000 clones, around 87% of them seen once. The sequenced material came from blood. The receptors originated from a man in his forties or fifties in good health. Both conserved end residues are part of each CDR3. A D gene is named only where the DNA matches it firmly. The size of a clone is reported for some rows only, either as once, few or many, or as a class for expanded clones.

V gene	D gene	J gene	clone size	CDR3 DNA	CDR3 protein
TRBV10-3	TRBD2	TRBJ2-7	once	TGTGCCATCAGTGACACCCAGCGGGAGTCCTACGAGCAGTACTTC	CAISDTQRESYEQYF
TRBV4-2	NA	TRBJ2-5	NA	TGTGCCAGCAGCCTAGGTACTAGCCCTAGTCAAGAGACCCAGTACTTC	CASSLGTSPSQETQYF
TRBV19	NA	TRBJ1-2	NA	TGTGCCAGTAGTATAGGGAGGGACTATGGCTACACCTTC	CASSIGRDYGYTF
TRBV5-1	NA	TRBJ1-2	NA	TGCGCCAGCAGCCCGCTACCAGGCGATGGCTACACCTTC	CASSPLPGDGYTF
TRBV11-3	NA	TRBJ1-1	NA	TGTGCCAGCAGGCCCGGGACACCGGGGGATAGCACTGAAGCTTTCTTT	CASRPGTPGDSTEAFF
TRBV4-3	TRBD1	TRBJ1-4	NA	TGCGCCAGCAGCCAAGTTACAGGGGGCACTAATGAAAAACTGTTTTTT	CASSQVTGGTNEKLFF
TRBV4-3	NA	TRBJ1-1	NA	TGCGCCAGCAGCCAAGGACAGTTGAACACTGAAGCTTTCTTT	CASSQGQLNTEAFF
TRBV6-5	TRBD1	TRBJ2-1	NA	TGTGCCAGCAAAGTCGACAGGGTGGGCAATGAGCAGTTCTTC	CASKVDRVGNEQFF
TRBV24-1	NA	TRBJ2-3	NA	TGTGCCACCAGTGATATCGGGAGTGGGACAGATACGCAGTATTTT	CATSDIGSGTDTQYF
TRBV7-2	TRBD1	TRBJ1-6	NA	TGTGCCAGCAGCTTAACAGGGGGGCGAGCATATAATTCACCCCTCCACTTT	CASSLTGGRAYNSPLHF
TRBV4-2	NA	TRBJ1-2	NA	TGTGCCAGCAGCCAAGATTGGACTCCTAACCGGGGCTACACCTTC	CASSQDWTPNRGYTF
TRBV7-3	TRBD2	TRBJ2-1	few	TGTGCCAGCAGCTCCGGGGGACTAGCGCCCGAGCAGTTCTTC	CASSSGGLAPEQFF
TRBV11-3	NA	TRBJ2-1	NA	TGTGCCAGCCGCCGGGGGCACGCGGGTGAGGATGAGCAGTTCTTC	CASRRGHAGEDEQFF
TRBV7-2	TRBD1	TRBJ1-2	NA	TGTGCCAGCAGCCCCTCACAGGGGGCCTCCTATGGCTACACCTTC	CASSPSQGASYGYTF
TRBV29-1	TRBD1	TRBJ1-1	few	TGCAGCGTTGCCATGACAGGGGGATCTGAAGCTTTCTTT	CSVAMTGGSEAFF
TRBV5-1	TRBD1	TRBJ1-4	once	TGCGCCAGCAGCCGGGGGACAGATAATAATGAAAAACTGTTTTTT	CASSRGTDNNEKLFF
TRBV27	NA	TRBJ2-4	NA	TGTGCCAGCAGCCAGAGGGGTGGGTTTGGGTCCAAAAACATTCAGTACTTC	CASSQRGGFGSKNIQYF